What follows is one T cell receptor beta chain and its context. This CDR3 has 14 residues. Per germline, CDR1 LGHNA and CDR2 YSLEER. V gave up 2 bases and J gave up 1 base, with 8 bases separating them. This sample stems from a study of blood T cells in healthy people across ages. Donors ranged from 6 to 90 years old and were healthy Caucasians in Russia. Together with a sample-barcoded 5' primer, a J-beta primer mix was included in a second PCR lasting about 6 to 12 cycles. TCRdb passed the 5' RACE reads through MiXCR, listing each CDR3 protein once. The top ten hold 2.1% of the sample, which has 1.5 million to 2 million distinct CDR3 sequences, 49% seen once.

The receptor comes from a woman aged 40 to 50 in good health. The material sequenced was blood. V is TRBV4-3 and J is TRBJ1-1; weak D call: TRBD1 (5 bases). The CDR3 loop reads CASSQNGQNTEAFF. CDR3 DNA: TGCGCCAGCAGCCAAAACGGACAGAACACTGAAGCTTTCTTT.